Listed here are 30 T cell receptor beta chains from one sample, sequenced in a study of beta chain features in type 1 diabetes. General study findings and limits: TCRB CDR3s from Type 1 diabetes patients were moderately but significantly shorter in all four CD4+ subsets.

The antigens of these receptors remain unknown. All of the isolated RNA was reverse transcribed, so expressed TCRB transcripts were sequenced. Profiling relied on immunoSEQ multiplex PCR, and the TCRdb table lists in-frame clones only, not all of them. The data show roughly 150,000 clones, around a tenth seen once. Sequencing was carried out using central memory CD4+ T cells from blood. These receptors came from a man aged 30 to 45 with type 1 diabetes.

The chain carries TRBV5-1 and TRBJ2-5; 9 nucleotides agree with TRBD1. CDR3 length: 15 amino acids. Trimming took 0 bases from V and 4 from J; bases not matched to a gene: 4. Germline values: CDR1 SGHRS, CDR2 YFSETQ. The CDR3 sequence is CASSLETGGGETQYF. The CDR3 bases are TGCGCCAGCAGCTTGGAGACAGGGGGTGGAGAGACCCAGTACTTC.

The chain recombines TRBV29-1 with TRBJ1-1; 7 bases align to TRBD1. The germline V gene has CDR1 SQVTM and CDR2 ANQGSEA. This CDR3 has 18 residues. J lost 1 base, V lost 1 base, and 15 bases had no gene match. The CDR3 loop is CSVEAPTKTGHKNTEAFF. In DNA form, the CDR3 reads TGCAGCGTTGAAGCCCCCACGAAGACAGGGCACAAGAACACTGAAGCTTTCTTT. Together with reference TRBV29-1 and TRBJ1-1, the CDR3 gives the full variable domain: SAVISQKPSRDICQRGTSLTIQCQVDSQVTMMFWYRQQPGQSLTLIATANQGSEATYESGFVIDKFPISRPNLTFSTLTVSNMSPEDSSIYLCSVEAPTKTGHKNTEAFFGQGTRLTVV.

The gene calls are TRBV5-1 and TRBJ2-5; 8 bases are a match to TRBD2. Germline V lookup: CDR1 SGHRS, CDR2 YFSETQ. The CDR3 is 14 residues long. Unmatched junction bases numbered 7, after V lost 4 bases and J lost 5 bases. This CDR3 is CASSPGLVLETQYF. The CDR3 DNA is TGCGCCAGCAGCCCGGGACTAGTATTGGAGACCCAGTACTTC.

The rearrangement joins TRBV4-3 to TRBJ2-3, with a possible D match to TRBD2 (6 bases). V was cut by 3 bases and J by 6 bases, with 16 bases left in between. This CDR3 contains 15 residues. CDR1 and CDR2 (germline): LGHNA, YSLEER. As DNA, the CDR3 is TGCGCCAGCAGCCACCGACTAGAACTGTCGGATACGCAGTATTTT. Its protein is CASSHRLELSDTQYF.

This clone appeared a few times. The genes are TRBV19 and TRBJ1-2; TRBD1 aligns across 9 bases. There are 13 residues in the CDR3. Germline CDR1 and CDR2: LNHDA and SQIVND (reference sequence). With V trimmed by 5 bases and J by 7 bases, 5 bases remained unmatched. CDR3 coding DNA: TGTGCCAGTAGTCCCCGGGACAGGGCTGGCTACACCTTC. It is translated as CASSPRDRAGYTF.

The V and J genes are TRBV4-1 and TRBJ1-1, with no clear D. Trimming took off 0 bases at V and 1 base at J, with 9 bases between the two ends. Germline V gene sequence: CDR1 MGHRA, CDR2 YSYEKL. CDR3 size: 15 residues. CDR3 in amino acids: CASSQESAGNTEAFF. The CDR3 nucleotides are TGCGCCAGCAGCCAAGAGAGCGCGGGGAACACTGAAGCTTTCTTT.

This clone was detected a few times. CDR3 residues: CASRSPTSGVYNEQFF. The CDR3 region has the DNA TGTGCCAGCAGGTCCCCGACTAGCGGGGTCTACAATGAGCAGTTCTTC. This sequence joins TRBV28 and TRBJ2-1, with TRBD2 identical over 11 bases. CDR3 length: 16 amino acids. Unmatched junction bases numbered 7, after V lost 6 bases and J lost 3 bases. CDR1 MDHEN and CDR2 SYDVKM come from the germline V gene.

The rearrangement joins TRBV7-2 to TRBJ2-1; 9 nucleotides line up with TRBD1. The CDR3 length is 17 residues. Germline CDR1 is SGHTA and CDR2 is FQGNSA. V trimming: 2 bases; J trimming: 7 bases; junction bases outside the gene matches: 12. The CDR3: CASSLNPGTGNLNEQFF. CDR3 DNA: TGTGCCAGCAGCTTAAATCCGGGGACAGGGAATTTGAATGAGCAGTTCTTC.

This clone came up a few times. The rearrangement joins TRBV18 to TRBJ2-3, with a tentative D call TRBD1 (5 bases). V gave up 3 bases and J gave up 4 bases, with 11 bases separating them. This CDR3 has 14 amino acids. Germline CDR1 is KGHSH and CDR2 is LQKENI. CDR3 bases: TGTGCCAGCTCACCGGCAGGGAACCCAGATACGCAGTATTTT. The encoded protein is CASSPAGNPDTQYF.

The genes are TRBV5-4 and TRBJ2-1, with TRBD2 as a possible D gene (7 bases). The CDR3 totals 16 residues. Germline V gives CDR1 SGHNT, CDR2 YYREEE (reference sequence). V was cut by 2 bases and J by 4 bases, with 16 bases left in between. The CDR3 nucleotides read TGTGCCAGCAGCTTCGGGGGGCGGGCGGGATACAATGAGCAGTTCTTC. Protein product: CASSFGGRAGYNEQFF.

This clone was counted only a few times. The chain has TRBV7-2 and TRBJ2-7; TRBD2 matches 7 bases. The CDR3 extends over 15 amino acids. Germline V gene lookup returns CDR1 SGHTA and CDR2 FQGNSA. V lost 4 bases to trimming and J lost 6 bases; unmatched junction nucleotides: 12. DNA for the CDR3: TGTGCCAGCAGCTCCTACCAGCGGGGCAGAGGCGAGCAGTACTTC. The encoded protein is CASSSYQRGRGEQYF.

The chain links TRBV5-1 to TRBJ2-1, with 8 positions matching TRBD1. The germline gives CDR1 SGHRS, CDR2 YFSETQ. With 0 bases clipped from V and 3 bases from J, the junction kept 8 bases outside the gene matches. The CDR3 sequence is 17 residues long. CDR3 in DNA: TGCGCCAGCAGCTTGGCCGCGGGACAGGAGAGCTACAATGAGCAGTTCTTC. This translates into CASSLAAGQESYNEQFF.

This clone was observed a handful of times. In DNA, the CDR3 is TGTGCCAGCAGTTTGGTTAGCGGGTCCCACGAGCAGTACTTC. This translates into CASSLVSGSHEQYF. V gene TRBV28 combines with J gene TRBJ2-7, with TRBD2 identical over 7 bases. With 3 bases clipped from V and 5 bases from J, the junction kept 7 bases outside the gene matches. The CDR3 contains 14 residues. Germline V gives CDR1 MDHEN, CDR2 SYDVKM.

This sequence joins TRBV15 and TRBJ2-3; D is uncertain. The germline V and J ends were trimmed by 2 bases and 2 bases, with 8 bases remaining between them. The germline V gene encodes CDR1 LNHNV and CDR2 YYDKDF (reference sequence). CDR3 length: 14 residues. In nucleotides, the CDR3 is TGTGCCACCAGCAGAAGCGCCTTCACAGATACGCAGTATTTT. Protein sequence: CATSRSAFTDTQYF.

This sequence joins TRBV11-2 and TRBJ2-3; D may be TRBD1 (6 bases). In germline, CDR1 is SGHAT, CDR2 FQNNGV. The CDR3 covers 16 residues. V was trimmed by 5 bases and J by 0 bases, leaving 15 bases between them. CDR3 region: CASSEWGQLSTDTQYF. In DNA form, the CDR3 reads TGTGCCAGCAGCGAGTGGGGACAACTGAGCACAGATACGCAGTATTTT.

The chain uses TRBV29-1 and TRBJ1-1, with D tentatively TRBD1 (5 bases). The CDR3 runs to 13 residues. Germline-derived CDR1 and CDR2 are SQVTM and ANQGSEA. With 2 bases removed from V and 1 base from J, the gap between germline ends came to 8 bases. The CDR3 loop is CSVEQGWNTEAFF. The CDR3 DNA is TGCAGCGTTGAACAGGGCTGGAACACTGAAGCTTTCTTT.

This clone has a handful of counts. The chain recombines TRBV28 with TRBJ1-1; D uncertain. CDR3 length: 12 amino acids. The V gene lost 2 bases and the J gene lost 6 bases, with 7 bases spanning the gap. The germline CDR1 and CDR2 sequences are MDHEN and SYDVKM. CDR3 residues: CASSLRVPEAFF. The CDR3 DNA sequence: TGTGCCAGCAGTTTACGGGTCCCTGAAGCTTTCTTT.

The rearrangement uses TRBV4-2 and TRBJ2-7; maybe TRBD2 (6 bases). The CDR3 runs 15 residues. V lost 1 base and J 7 bases, leaving 17 bases between the germline ends. Per germline, CDR1 LGHNA and CDR2 YNFKEQ. Here the CDR3 reads CASSQGHSGGEEQYF. Here the CDR3 DNA reads TGTGCCAGCAGCCAAGGCCATTCTGGAGGGGAGGAGCAGTACTTC.

The chain carries TRBV4-3 and TRBJ1-1; D is unclear. V was pared by 0 bases and J by 2 bases, with 10 bases between. Germline loops: CDR1 LGHNA, CDR2 YSLEER. The CDR3 contains 15 residues. Here the CDR3 DNA reads TGCGCCAGCAGCCAAGATTTCAGGCAAAACACTGAAGCTTTCTTT. Protein sequence: CASSQDFRQNTEAFF.

The rearrangement links TRBV19 to TRBJ2-7, with 10 bases that match TRBD2. Trimming at V came to 6 bases and at J to 5 bases, leaving 7 bases not matched to a gene. This CDR3 has 14 residues. Germline CDR1 reads LNHDA; CDR2 reads SQIVND (reference sequence). CDR3 nucleotide sequence: TGTGCCAGTAGCTCTAGCGGGAGTGTCCACGAGCAGTACTTC. Protein sequence: CASSSSGSVHEQYF. Supplemented by reference TRBV19 and TRBJ2-7, the full variable domain reads DGGITQSPKYLFRKEGQNVTLSCEQNLNHDAMYWYRQDPGQGLRLIYYSQIVNDFQKGDIAEGYSVSREKKESFPLTVTSAQKNPTAFYLCASSSSGSVHEQYFGPGTRLTVT.

The table lists this clone with a few counts. The chain employs TRBV4-3 and TRBJ2-7; perhaps TRBD2 as D (5 bases). Trimming removed 0 bases at V and 7 bases at J, with 13 bases between. Germline lookup yields CDR1 LGHNA and CDR2 YSLEER. This CDR3 contains 14 residues. The CDR3 nucleotides are TGCGCCAGCAGCCAAGATGGAGGTCTTGGGGAGCAGTACTTC. Its translation is CASSQDGGLGEQYF.

V usage is TRBV4-3 and J usage is TRBJ2-4, with 10 bases lining up with TRBD1. The CDR3 runs 14 residues. Germline V gene sequence: CDR1 LGHNA, CDR2 YSLEER. Trimming took 2 bases from V and 10 from J; bases not matched to a gene: 5. The chain's CDR3 is CASSQSRDRGIQYF. The CDR3 region has the DNA TGCGCCAGCAGCCAAAGCCGGGACAGGGGAATTCAGTACTTC.

The V call is TRBV28, the J call TRBJ1-1; possibly TRBD1 for D (5 bases). CDR3 length equals 17 residues. The V end was cut by 2 bases, the J end by 0 bases, with 16 bases between. Per the germline V gene, CDR1 is MDHEN and CDR2 is SYDVKM. The CDR3 sequence: CASSLVGAVEMNTEAFF. For the CDR3, the DNA is TGTGCCAGCAGTTTAGTAGGGGCAGTGGAAATGAACACTGAAGCTTTCTTT.

This clone turned up a few times. This chain joins TRBV7-8 and TRBJ1-1; 8 bases fit TRBD1. The CDR3 is 15 amino acids. The V and J ends lost 2 bases and 5 bases, in that order; junction bases with no gene match: 7. CDR1 SGHVS and CDR2 FQNEAQ come from the germline V gene. The DNA for the CDR3 is TGTGCCAGCAGCTTATCAGGGGGCTCGGGGACTGAAGCTTTCTTT. This gives the protein CASSLSGGSGTEAFF.

V gene TRBV7-9 combines with J gene TRBJ2-1; D is ambiguous. The CDR3 extends over 15 amino acids. Trimming left V 0 bases short and J 6 bases short, with 12 bases between. Germline CDR1 reads SEHNR; CDR2 reads FQNEAQ (reference sequence). CDR3 coding DNA: TGTGCCAGCAGCTTAGCCGCGTCACCGTTCAATGAGCAGTTCTTC. Translation: CASSLAASPFNEQFF.

The rearrangement joins TRBV7-8 to TRBJ2-2; possible D gene TRBD2, 6 bases. V was cut by 3 bases and J by 6 bases, with 14 bases left in between. Germline-derived CDR1 and CDR2 are SGHVS and FQNEAQ. The CDR3 totals 15 residues. CDR3 sequence reads: CASSFRGRTSGELFF. CDR3 sequence (DNA): TGTGCCAGCAGCTTCCGGGGGAGGACGTCCGGGGAGCTGTTTTTT.

This clone was counted a few times. The chain couples TRBV19 to TRBJ1-3, with 9 bases identical to TRBD1. V lost 6 bases and J lost 0; bases outside the gene matches: 15. Germline CDR1 reads LNHDA; CDR2 reads SQIVND (reference sequence). This CDR3 spans 19 amino acids. The chain's CDR3 is CASRQADRGRNRSGNTIYF. CDR3 in DNA: TGTGCCAGTAGACAGGCGGACAGGGGCCGGAATCGCTCTGGAAACACCATATATTTT.

The chain is built from TRBV7-8 and TRBJ1-4; 9 bases match TRBD1. V dropped 0 bases and J dropped 8; count of bases not matched to a gene: 4. CDR1 is SGHVS, CDR2 FQNEAQ, per germline. The length of the CDR3 is 15 residues. DNA for the CDR3: TGTGCCAGCAGCTTAGCGGACAGGGGAGGAGAAAAACTGTTTTTT. This gives the protein CASSLADRGGEKLFF.

The V call is TRBV29-1, the J call TRBJ1-4; 10 positions agree with TRBD1. Germline CDR1 is SQVTM and CDR2 is ANQGSEA. The CDR3 is 13 residues long. With 4 bases clipped from V and 5 bases from J, the junction kept 1 base outside the gene matches. The CDR3 DNA reads as TGCAGCGTTGGGACAGGGGGAAATGAAAAACTGTTTTTT. It is translated as CSVGTGGNEKLFF.

The chain is built from TRBV4-2 and TRBJ2-1, with 12 bases identical to TRBD2. Germline-derived CDR1 and CDR2 are LGHNA and YNFKEQ. Trimming took 0 bases from V and 4 from J; bases not matched to a gene: 10. The CDR3 is made up of 19 amino acids. CDR3 sequence: CASSQETGLAGGRYNEQFF. DNA of the CDR3: TGTGCCAGCAGCCAAGAAACGGGGCTAGCGGGAGGGAGATACAATGAGCAGTTCTTC.